These T cell receptor beta chains were read from a single sample in a study of T cell responses to AZD1222 COVID-19 vaccine. Generated by immunoSEQ multiplex PCR, the TCRdb table keeps only in-frame clones and is missing some. The table has about 120,000 clones, around nine tenths seen once. The sample was peripheral blood, taken on day 0 of AZD1222 vaccination. These receptors all come from an adult in good health. Both conserved end residues are part of each CDR3. D genes are given only for firm matches. Expanded clones get a size class; other rows say once, few or many, or leave the size out.

TRBJ2-3	TRBD1	NA	TRBV10-3	TGTGCCATCAGCCCCGACAGGGGAGGCACAGATACGCAGTATTTT	CAISPDRGGTDTQYF
TRBJ1-5	NA	NA	TRBV19	TGCGCCAGTAGTATAGGAACTTCTAATCAGCCCCAGCATTTT	CASSIGTSNQPQHF
TRBJ2-5	TRBD2	NA	TRBV27	TGTGCCAGCAGTTTATCTGGGACTAGCGGGAGGGCCCTCGAGACCCAGTACTTC	CASSLSGTSGRALETQYF
TRBJ2-5	NA	NA	TRBV4-1	TGCGCCAGCAGCCAAGATCAGGCGGGACCGCAAGAGACCCAGTACTTC	CASSQDQAGPQETQYF
TRBJ1-6	TRBD1	NA	TRBV15	TGTGCCACCAGCAGAGACCCGGGACAGCCAAGTTCACCCCTCCACTTT	CATSRDPGQPSSPLHF
TRBJ1-2	NA	NA	TRBV30	TGTGCCTGGAAGGGGCAGGGCTCTAACTATGGCTACACCTTC	CAWKGQGSNYGYTF
TRBJ2-2	TRBD2	NA	TRBV11-2	TGTGCCAGCAGCTTAGCACTAGCGCCGAACACCGGGGAGCTGTTTTTT	CASSLALAPNTGELFF
TRBJ1-5	NA	NA	TRBV4-2	TGTGCCAGCAGCCAAGATAGCGCCTCCCGCGGCAATCAGCCCCAGCATTTT	CASSQDSASRGNQPQHF
TRBJ2-3	NA	NA	TRBV24-1	TGTGCCACCAGTCCCAGGAGGGGAGTTGGAGATACGCAGTATTTT	CATSPRRGVGDTQYF
TRBJ2-4	NA	NA	TRBV19	TGTGCCAGTAGTATAGGAACCAGTCTAGCCAAAAACATTCAGTACTTC	CASSIGTSLAKNIQYF
TRBJ2-5	NA	NA	TRBV18	TGTGCCAGCTCCTCGCTGGGGGGACAGTACCAAGAGACCCAGTACTTC	CASSSLGGQYQETQYF
TRBJ2-3	TRBD2	NA	TRBV28	TGTGCCAGCAATCTAGCGGCCACAGATACGCAGTATTTT	CASNLAATDTQYF
TRBJ1-2	NA	NA	TRBV20-1	TGCAGTGCTAAGAGCCCCGGGGGCTACACCTTC	CSAKSPGGYTF
TRBJ2-5	NA	NA	TRBV11-2	TGTGCCAGCAGCCCGCGGACTGAGGAGACCCAGTACTTC	CASSPRTEETQYF
TRBJ1-3	NA	NA	TRBV3-1/TRBV3-2	TGTGCCAGCAGCCATAGGTGGCCCTCTGGAAACACCATATATTTT	CASSHRWPSGNTIYF
TRBJ1-2	NA	NA	TRBV25-1	TGTGCCAGCAGTGAATCGCCCGGTAACTATGGCTACACCTTC	CASSESPGNYGYTF
TRBJ1-3	NA	NA	TRBV11-2	TGTGCCAGCAGCACTCCAACAGGGACTGGAAACACCATATATTTT	CASSTPTGTGNTIYF
TRBJ2-7	TRBD1	NA	TRBV18	TGTGCCAGCTCAGGGACAGGGCTCTACGAGCAGTACTTC	CASSGTGLYEQYF
TRBJ1-1	NA	NA	TRBV11-2	TGTGCCAGCAGCTTAGATCGGGGCCAGGGGTACGCTTTCTTT	CASSLDRGQGYAFF
TRBJ1-4	NA	NA	TRBV4-1	TGCGCCAGCAGCCAAGATAAGACGGCAACTAATGAAAAACTGTTTTTT	CASSQDKTATNEKLFF
TRBJ2-1	TRBD2	NA	TRBV4-1	TGCGCCAGCAGCCAAGACCCCACTAGCGGAAGGCGGTTCTTC	CASSQDPTSGRRFF
TRBJ1-2	NA	NA	TRBV12-3/TRBV12-4	TGTGCCAGCAGTTACCGGACAGATTCGGACTACACCTTC	CASSYRTDSDYTF
TRBJ1-5	TRBD1	NA	TRBV19	TGTGCCAGTAGGGACCCAGGGGGCTTTCAAGACAATCAGCCCCAGCATTTT	CASRDPGGFQDNQPQHF
TRBJ1-5	NA	NA	TRBV6-1	TGTGCCAGCAGTGAATATGGCCAGGGCAATCAGCCCCAGCATTTT	CASSEYGQGNQPQHF
TRBJ2-2	NA	NA	TRBV28	TGTGCCAGCAGTTTATCCGCCGGTCCTACGACCGGGGAGCTGTTTTTT	CASSLSAGPTTGELFF
TRBJ1-4	NA	NA	TRBV6-1	TGTGCCAGCAGTTCAACAGGCGCAACTAATGAAAAACTGTTTTTT	CASSSTGATNEKLFF
TRBJ2-1	TRBD2	NA	TRBV10-3	TGTGCCATCAGTCTCGCTAGCGGGAGTTTCAATGAGCAGTTCTTC	CAISLASGSFNEQFF
TRBJ1-2	TRBD1	NA	TRBV28	TGTGCCAGCATTTTATCAGGGGGATATGGCTACACCTTC	CASILSGGYGYTF
TRBJ1-1	NA	NA	TRBV7-9	TGTGCCAGCAGCTTAGTTGGCACCGTTGAAGCTTTCTTT	CASSLVGTVEAFF
TRBJ2-5	NA	few	TRBV30	TGTGCCTGGGTTACAGGGGAGACCCAGTACTTC	CAWVTGETQYF
TRBJ1-2	NA	NA	TRBV28	TGTGCCAGCAGTTTAGGGACCGCTGTCGCCTTCATTGGCTACACCTTC	CASSLGTAVAFIGYTF
TRBJ1-1	TRBD1	NA	TRBV24-1	TGTGCCACCAGTACTAGGACAGGAGGGAACACTGAAGCTTTCTTT	CATSTRTGGNTEAFF
TRBJ1-4	NA	NA	TRBV4-1	TGCGCCAGCAGCCGTGGTTCGAGCGGGGCAACTAATGAAAAACTGTTTTTT	CASSRGSSGATNEKLFF
TRBJ2-7	TRBD1	NA	TRBV5-1	TGCGCCAGCAGCTTGTTGGGACAGGCAACCTACGAGCAGTACTTC	CASSLLGQATYEQYF
TRBJ1-1	NA	NA	TRBV6-1	TGTGCCAGCAGTGAACTCCCTCGCGCTGAAGCTTTCTTT	CASSELPRAEAFF
TRBJ1-2	NA	once	TRBV28	TGTGCCACCTTAGGAGGACAGCGTAACTATGGCTACACCTTC	CATLGGQRNYGYTF
TRBJ1-5	NA	NA	TRBV6-1	TGTGCCAGCAGTACGACAGAATATAGCAATCAGCCCCAGCATTTT	CASSTTEYSNQPQHF
TRBJ2-7	NA	NA	TRBV6-5	TGTGCCAGCACGGACCGCTACGAGCAGTACTTC	CASTDRYEQYF
TRBJ2-7	TRBD2	NA	TRBV6-1	TGTGCCAGCCGAGAGAGGCGGGAGGCCCACGAGCAGTACTTC	CASRERREAHEQYF
TRBJ2-3	NA	few	TRBV7-2	TGTGCCAGCAGCTCCCCTAAGGGCTCCCACACAGATACGCAGTATTTT	CASSSPKGSHTDTQYF
TRBJ1-2	TRBD1	once	TRBV6-5	TGTGCCAGCAGGGGACAGGGGGTCTATGGCTACACCTTC	CASRGQGVYGYTF
TRBJ2-7	NA	NA	TRBV7-2	TGTGCCAGCAGCTTAGGTTGGGACTGGCGCGCCGAGCAGTACTTC	CASSLGWDWRAEQYF
TRBJ1-5	NA	NA	TRBV5-5	TGTGCCAGCAGCTTACAGGGTACCCCTGGTCAGCCCCAGCATTTT	CASSLQGTPGQPQHF
TRBJ1-3	NA	NA	TRBV10-3	TGTGCCATCAGTGACAGGGATGGAAACACCATATATTTT	CAISDRDGNTIYF
TRBJ2-7	NA	NA	TRBV30	TGTGCCTGGAGGGACAGCCCTTACTCCTACGAGCAGTACTTC	CAWRDSPYSYEQYF